The present entry profiles one T cell receptor (beta chain) with its context. What it binds is unknown. This entry belongs to a study of T cell responses to AZD1222 COVID-19 vaccine. Broader study findings: Close to half of all spike-specific TCRs reportedly target regions of the variants that are unmutated.

The CDR3 has 15 amino acids. Germline CDR1 SGHKS, CDR2 YYEKEE (reference sequence). V shed 0 bases, J shed 8 bases, and the junction held 5 bases outside the gene matches. Generated by immunoSEQ multiplex PCR, the TCRdb table keeps only in-frame clones and is missing some. There are about 59,000 clones in the sample; roughly nine tenths occur only once, and 5.5% to 7% lies in the top ten. Sequencing was performed on peripheral blood, taken 28 days after the second AZD1222 dose. This rearrangement joins TRBV5-5 to TRBJ1-6; 7 bases are shared with TRBD1. The source is an adult who received the AZD1222 COVID-19 vaccine. The CDR3 DNA follows: TGTGCCAGCAGCTTGGTAGGGGGCCCCGATTCACCCCTCCACTTT. Its translation: CASSLVGGPDSPLHF.